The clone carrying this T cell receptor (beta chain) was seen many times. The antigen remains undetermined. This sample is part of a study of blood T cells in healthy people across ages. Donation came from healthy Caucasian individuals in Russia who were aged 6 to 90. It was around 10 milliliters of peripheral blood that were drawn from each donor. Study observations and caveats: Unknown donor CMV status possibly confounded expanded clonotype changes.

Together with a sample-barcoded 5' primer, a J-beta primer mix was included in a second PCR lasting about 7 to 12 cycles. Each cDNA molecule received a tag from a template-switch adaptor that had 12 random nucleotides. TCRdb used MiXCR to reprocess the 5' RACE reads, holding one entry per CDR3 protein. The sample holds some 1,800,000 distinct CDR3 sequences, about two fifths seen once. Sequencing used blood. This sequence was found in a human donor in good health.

In DNA, the CDR3 is TGCAGCGTTGACGCCGGCAGACCCCTCGAGCAGTACTTC. It is translated as CSVDAGRPLEQYF. The V and J genes are TRBV29-1 and TRBJ2-7; D uncertain. V lost 3 bases to trimming and J lost 6 bases, with 15 bases between them. The CDR3 totals 13 residues. Per the germline V gene, CDR1 is SQVTM and CDR2 is ANQGSEA.